This T cell receptor (beta chain) was identified in a study of blood T cell repertoires in COVID-19. Background on the study: The study drew acute and convalescent COVID-19 samples from the United States, Italy and Spain.

A few counts support this clone. CDR1 and CDR2 from the germline V gene are MDHEN and SYDVKM. CDR3 size: 17 residues. V was shortened by 1 base and J by 1 base, with 17 bases between the two germline ends. The repertoire was sequenced with immunoSEQ multiplex PCR; TCRdb's copy has only in-frame clones and lacks some. The table includes under 500,000 clones, nearly 90% detected once. The specimen sequenced was PBMCs or T cells enriched from blood (not recorded which). This chain joins TRBV28 and TRBJ2-7, with D possibly matching TRBD2 (5 bases). This TCR came from a woman younger than 30 with acute COVID-19. The CDR3 DNA sequence: TGTGCCAGCAGTTTATCTACGTCGTCTAGCACGTCCTACGAGCAGTACTTC. Translated, it gives CASSLSTSSSTSYEQYF.